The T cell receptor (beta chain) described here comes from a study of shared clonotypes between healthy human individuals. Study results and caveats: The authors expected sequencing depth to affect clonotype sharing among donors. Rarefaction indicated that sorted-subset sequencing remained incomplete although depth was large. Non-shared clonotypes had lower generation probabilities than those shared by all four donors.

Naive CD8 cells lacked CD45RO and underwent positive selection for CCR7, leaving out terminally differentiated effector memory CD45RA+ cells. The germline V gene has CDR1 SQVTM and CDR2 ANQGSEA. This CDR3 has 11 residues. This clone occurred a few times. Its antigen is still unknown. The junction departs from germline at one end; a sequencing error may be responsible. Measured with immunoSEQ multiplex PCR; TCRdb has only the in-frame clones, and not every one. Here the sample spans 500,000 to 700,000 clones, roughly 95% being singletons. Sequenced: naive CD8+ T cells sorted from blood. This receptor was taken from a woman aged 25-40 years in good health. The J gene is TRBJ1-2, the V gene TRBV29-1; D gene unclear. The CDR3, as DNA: TGCAGCGCTGAATCTAACTATGGCTACACCTTC. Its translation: CSAESNYGYTF.